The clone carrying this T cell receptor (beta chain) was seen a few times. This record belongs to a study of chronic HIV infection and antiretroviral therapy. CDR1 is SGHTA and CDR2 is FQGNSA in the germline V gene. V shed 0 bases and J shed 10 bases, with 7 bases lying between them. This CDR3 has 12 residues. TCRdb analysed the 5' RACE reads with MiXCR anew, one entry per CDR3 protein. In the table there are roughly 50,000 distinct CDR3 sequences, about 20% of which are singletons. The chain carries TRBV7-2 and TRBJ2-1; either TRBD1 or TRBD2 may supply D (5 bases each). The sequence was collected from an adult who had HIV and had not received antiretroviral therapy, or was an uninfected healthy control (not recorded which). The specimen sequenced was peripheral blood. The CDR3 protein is CASSLAGPEQFF. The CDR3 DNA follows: TGTGCCAGCAGCTTAGCGGGACCGGAGCAGTTCTTC.